The sequence of this T cell receptor beta chain was determined in a study of T cells after posttransplantation cyclophosphamide. Study-level results: Donor CD8+ memory clones often dominated recipient blood repertoires at later times. Tissue-infiltrating T cells from skin or gut overlapped little with blood T cells.

This clone was counted once. Its antigen is unidentified. The junction had 1 base not matched to a gene; V was cut back by 2 bases and J by 0 bases. This CDR3 is built from 16 residues. Germline V gene data show CDR1 as KGHSH and CDR2 as LQKENI. Produced via immunoSEQ multiplex PCR; TCRdb's table is partial and in-frame only. Here the sample spans around 50,000 clones, approximately 90% being singletons. This TCR was sampled from a woman aged 45-65 years in good health and a related stem cell transplant donor. J is TRBJ1-3 and V is TRBV18, with 10 nucleotides matching TRBD1. Sequenced: PBMCs. CDR3 coding DNA: TGTGCCAGCTCACCAGGACAGGGGGGCTCTGGAAACACCATATATTTT. Its translation is CASSPGQGGSGNTIYF.